The source of this T cell receptor (beta chain) is a study of blood T cell repertoires in COVID-19. This clone was seen just once. Losses at the gene ends were 7 bases for V and 5 bases for J; bases not matched to a gene: 9. This CDR3 has 15 residues. Germline CDR1 reads LGHDT; CDR2 reads YNNKEL (reference sequence). Using immunoSEQ multiplex PCR, the repertoire was profiled, and TCRdb retains in-frame clones only, with some absent. The sample lists more than 250,000 clones, about 91% occurring once. Sequencing used peripheral blood. The source is a woman aged 30 to 39 with COVID-19, enrolled during active disease. J is TRBJ2-1 and V is TRBV3-1 (or the pseudogene TRBV3-2); 9 bases agree with TRBD2. The CDR3 loop is CASTDAGGPHNEQFF. In DNA, the CDR3 is TGTGCCAGCACCGACGCGGGGGGGCCCCACAATGAGCAGTTCTTC.